The next 11 T cell receptor beta chains were all read from a single sample in a study of CD8+CD57+ T cells in acquired aplastic anemia. Genomic DNA, serving as template, underwent TCR beta VDJ and CDR3 profiling. TCRdb passed the reads through MiXCR, listing each CDR3 protein once. The table has under 200,000 distinct CDR3 sequences, around 40% seen once. The material sequenced was sorted CD4+, CD8+, or CD8+CD57+ T cells (not recorded which) from PBMCs. Source of these receptors: a human donor in good health.

Only a few counts were recorded for this clonotype. This chain links TRBV10-3 with TRBJ2-3, with D perhaps matching TRBD2 (6 bases). The ends were cut back, 2 bases at V and 3 bases at J, with 15 bases in the middle. The CDR3 loop spans 16 amino acids. Germline V CDR1 and CDR2: ENHRY, SYGVKD. DNA for the CDR3: TGTGCCATCAGTGAGACTATAGCGGTAAGGACAGATACGCAGTATTTT. This gives the protein CAISETIAVRTDTQYF.

The sample holds many counts of this clonotype. This chain joins TRBV6-5 and TRBJ1-6; the D gene is possibly TRBD1 (5 bases). The V gene lost 3 bases and the J gene lost 7 bases, with 10 bases spanning the gap. CDR1 is MNHEY, CDR2 SVGAGI, per germline. The CDR3 is 14 amino acids. The CDR3 DNA reads as TGTGCCAGCAGTTATCGGGGCGAGAATTCACCCCTCCACTTT. Translation gives CASSYRGENSPLHF.

This clonotype was picked up one time. This chain joins TRBV29-1 and TRBJ2-7; D remains unclear. Between the trimmed V and J ends, which lost 6 bases and 4 bases, there was a span of 16 bases. Germline CDR1 SQVTM, CDR2 ANQGSEA. The CDR3 contains 13 residues. CDR3 protein: CSVTNGGAYEQYF. Here the CDR3 DNA reads TGCAGCGTCACGAATGGTGGAGCATACGAGCAGTACTTC.

The V gene is TRBV5-6, the J gene TRBJ2-2, with 11 bases that match TRBD2. J lost 5 bases, V lost 0 bases, and 3 bases had no gene match. This CDR3 contains 16 residues. Germline V gives CDR1 SGHDT, CDR2 YYEEEE. The CDR3 nucleotides read TGTGCCAGCAGCTTGGAGTTAGCGGGAGGGACCGGGGAGCTGTTTTTT. Residues: CASSLELAGGTGELFF.

This chain links TRBV5-5 with TRBJ2-7; possibly TRBD2 for D (5 bases). The germline V gene has CDR1 SGHKS and CDR2 YYEKEE (reference sequence). Trimming took off 4 bases at V and 0 bases at J, with 14 bases between the two ends. The CDR3 length is 15 residues. This CDR3 reads CASSLGGLSSYEQYF. CDR3 in DNA: TGTGCCAGCAGCCTGGGCGGACTCAGCTCCTACGAGCAGTACTTC.

The table lists this clonotype with many counts. The chain links TRBV20-1 to TRBJ1-2, with D hard to call. V lost 0 bases, J lost 2 bases, and 13 bases lay in between. The CDR3 totals 15 residues. Per the germline V gene, CDR1 is DFQATT and CDR2 is SNEGSKA (reference sequence). The DNA for the CDR3 is TGCAGTGCTAGAGACGGGTTACGAGTCAACTATGGCTACACCTTC. It translates to CSARDGLRVNYGYTF.

This clonotype was observed many times. The chain joins TRBV6-2 or TRBV6-3 to TRBJ1-1, with D perhaps TRBD1 (6 bases). Germline CDR1 reads MNHEY; CDR2 reads SVGEGT. The CDR3 totals 14 residues. V dropped 6 bases and J dropped 5 bases, with 16 bases sitting between them. For the CDR3, the DNA is TGTGCCAGCAGCTCCGCCCCCAGGGGAACTGAAGCTTTCTTT. This translates into CASSSAPRGTEAFF.

This clonotype was detected a few times. The rearrangement uses TRBV10-3 and TRBJ2-7; 7 bases line up with TRBD1. This CDR3 spans 14 amino acids. V trimming: 0 bases; J trimming: 5 bases; junction bases outside the gene matches: 4. The germline gives CDR1 ENHRY, CDR2 SYGVKD. In DNA form, the CDR3 reads TGTGCCATCAGTGAGTCAGACAGGGCCCACGAGCAGTACTTC. This gives the protein CAISESDRAHEQYF.

In this sample, this clonotype turned up a few times. The chain employs TRBV12-3 or TRBV12-4 and TRBJ2-7; 11 bases are shared with TRBD1. V trimming: 5 bases; J trimming: 2 bases; junction bases outside the gene matches: 5. The CDR3 runs 15 residues. CDR3 residues: CASSLGTGGTYEQYF. In nucleotides, the CDR3 is TGTGCCAGCAGTCTCGGGACAGGGGGTACCTACGAGCAGTACTTC.

The chain has TRBV5-1 and TRBJ1-4; D is unclear. V was clipped by 3 bases and J by 6 bases, with 15 bases between them. The length of the CDR3 is 15 residues. The germline CDR1 and CDR2 sequences are SGHRS and YFSETQ. The CDR3 spells CASSSQAGSHEKLFF. CDR3 in DNA: TGCGCCAGCAGCTCCCAGGCGGGAAGCCATGAAAAACTGTTTTTT.

At least ten counts were recorded for this clonotype. The chain couples TRBV10-3 to TRBJ1-5, with 9 bases lining up with TRBD1. The CDR3 loop spans 14 amino acids. V trimming: 10 bases; J trimming: 6 bases; junction bases outside the gene matches: 10. Germline loops: CDR1 ENHRY, CDR2 SYGVKD. The CDR3 protein is CATSFGQGFQPQHF. The CDR3 coding sequence is TGTGCCACTTCCTTCGGACAGGGGTTTCAGCCCCAGCATTTT.